Reported below is one T cell receptor (beta chain). The antigen is not known. This sample was included in a study of beta chain features in type 1 diabetes. Study overall: Sorted cells examined across all samples numbered 85 million to 130 million.

Every isolated RNA sample was fully reverse transcribed, so sequencing captured expressed TCRB transcripts. Assay: immunoSEQ multiplex PCR; the TCRdb copy retains only in-frame clones and omits some. The data contain nearly 700,000 clones, roughly 13% of them singletons. Broader study findings: A PCR bias possibly favoring shorter templates would apply equally to patients and controls. Patients showed naive, central memory and Treg TCRB repertoires that appeared more similar than those of healthy donors. Shortening of TCRB CDR3s, moderate but significant, appeared in all four CD4+ subsets of Type 1 diabetes patients.

The TCR originated in a man aged 18 to 29 with type 1 diabetes. Sequencing was carried out using naive CD4+ T cells from blood.

This CDR3 reads CASSLMETQYF. CDR3 in DNA: TGTGCCAGCAGCTTGATGGAGACCCAGTACTTC. V is TRBV5-6 and J is TRBJ2-5; D call uncertain. CDR3 length: 11 amino acids. The ends were cut back, 1 base at V and 5 bases at J, with 3 bases in the middle. Germline assignment: CDR1 SGHDT and CDR2 YYEEEE.